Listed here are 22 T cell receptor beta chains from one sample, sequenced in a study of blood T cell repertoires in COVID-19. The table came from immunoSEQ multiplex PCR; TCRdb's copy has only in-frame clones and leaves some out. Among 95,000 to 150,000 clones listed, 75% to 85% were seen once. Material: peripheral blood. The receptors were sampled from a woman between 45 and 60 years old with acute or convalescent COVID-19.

The DNA for the CDR3 is TGTGCCAGCAGTTTAGGCGGGAGTTGGAATGAGCAGTTCTTC. Encoded protein: CASSLGGSWNEQFF. This chain links TRBV28 with TRBJ2-1; 7 bases are shared with TRBD2. V dropped 2 bases and J dropped 7; count of bases not matched to a gene: 5. Looked up from germline, CDR1 is MDHEN and CDR2 is SYDVKM. The CDR3 is made up of 14 amino acids.

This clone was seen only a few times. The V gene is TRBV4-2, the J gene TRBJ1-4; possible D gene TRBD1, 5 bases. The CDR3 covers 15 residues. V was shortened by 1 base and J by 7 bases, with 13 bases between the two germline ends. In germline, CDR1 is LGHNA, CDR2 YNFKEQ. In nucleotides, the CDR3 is TGTGCCAGCAGCCAAGGGGCAGGGATGGGTGAAAAACTGTTTTTT. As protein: CASSQGAGMGEKLFF.

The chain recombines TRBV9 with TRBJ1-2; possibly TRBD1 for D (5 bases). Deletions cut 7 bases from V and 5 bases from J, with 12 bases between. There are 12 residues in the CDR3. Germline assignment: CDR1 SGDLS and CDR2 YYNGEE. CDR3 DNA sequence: TGTGCCAGCGGAAAAGGGGTTTATGGCTACACCTTC. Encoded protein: CASGKGVYGYTF.

In DNA, the CDR3 is TGTGCCAGTAGTTTGGCAGGGGGGTCGTCCCAGCATTTT. Translating it yields CASSLAGGSSQHF. The chain is built from TRBV19 and TRBJ1-5; 7 nucleotides line up with TRBD1. Germline V gives CDR1 LNHDA, CDR2 SQIVND (reference sequence). There are 13 residues in the CDR3. The V segment lost 5 bases and the J segment 11 bases; nucleotides outside the gene matches: 9. Drawing the rest from reference TRBV19 and TRBJ1-5, the complete variable domain is DGGITQSPKYLFRKEGQNVTLSCEQNLNHDAMYWYRQDPGQGLRLIYYSQIVNDFQKGDIAEGYSVSREKKESFPLTVTSAQKNPTAFYLCASSLAGGSSQHFGDGTRLSIL.

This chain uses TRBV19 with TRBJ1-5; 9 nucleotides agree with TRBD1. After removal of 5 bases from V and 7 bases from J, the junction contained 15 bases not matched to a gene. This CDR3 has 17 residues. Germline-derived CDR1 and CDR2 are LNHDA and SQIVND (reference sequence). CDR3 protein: CASSYSTGQGKGQPQHF. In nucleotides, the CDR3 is TGTGCCAGTAGTTACTCAACGGGACAGGGAAAGGGGCAGCCCCAGCATTTT.

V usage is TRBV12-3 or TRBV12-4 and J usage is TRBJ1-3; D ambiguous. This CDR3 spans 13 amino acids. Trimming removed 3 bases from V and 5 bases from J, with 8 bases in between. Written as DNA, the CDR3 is TGTGCCAGCAGTTTCCCGGGTAGAAACACCATATATTTT. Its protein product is CASSFPGRNTIYF.

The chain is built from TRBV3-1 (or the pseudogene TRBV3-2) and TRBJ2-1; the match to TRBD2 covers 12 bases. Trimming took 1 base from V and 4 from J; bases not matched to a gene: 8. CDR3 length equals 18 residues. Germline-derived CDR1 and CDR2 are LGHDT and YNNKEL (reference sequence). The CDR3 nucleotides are TGTGCCAGCAGCCAAGTGCTAGCGGGAGGGCCTCGGTACAATGAGCAGTTCTTC. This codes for CASSQVLAGGPRYNEQFF.

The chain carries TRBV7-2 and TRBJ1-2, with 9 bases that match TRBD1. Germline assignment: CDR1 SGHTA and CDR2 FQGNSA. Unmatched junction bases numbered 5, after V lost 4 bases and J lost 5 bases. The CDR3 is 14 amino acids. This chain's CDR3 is CASSSGQGEYGYTF. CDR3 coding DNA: TGTGCCAGCAGCTCGGGACAGGGTGAATATGGCTACACCTTC.

DNA of the CDR3: TGTGCCAGCTCACCACGCTCCAGCGGGGCTAATAATGAAAAACTGTTTTTT. Its protein product is CASSPRSSGANNEKLFF. The rearrangement links TRBV18 to TRBJ1-4; D is possibly TRBD1 (5 bases). This CDR3 is built from 17 residues. Germline-derived CDR1 and CDR2 are KGHSH and LQKENI. V was clipped by 1 base and J by 4 bases, with 16 bases between them.

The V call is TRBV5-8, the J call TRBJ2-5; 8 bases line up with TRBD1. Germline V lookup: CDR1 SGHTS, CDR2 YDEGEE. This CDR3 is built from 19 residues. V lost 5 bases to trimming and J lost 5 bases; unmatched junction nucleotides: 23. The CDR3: CASSPDRESRTPLRETQYF. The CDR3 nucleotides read TGTGCCAGCAGTCCGGACAGGGAGAGTAGGACTCCTCTCCGGGAGACCCAGTACTTC.

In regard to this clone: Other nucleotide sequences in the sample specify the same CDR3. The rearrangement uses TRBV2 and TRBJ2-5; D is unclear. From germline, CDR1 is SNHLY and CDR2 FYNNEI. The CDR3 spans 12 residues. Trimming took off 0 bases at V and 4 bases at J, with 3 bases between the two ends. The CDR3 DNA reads TGTGCCAGCAGTGAAGCGAGAGAGACCCAGTACTTC. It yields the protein CASSEARETQYF.

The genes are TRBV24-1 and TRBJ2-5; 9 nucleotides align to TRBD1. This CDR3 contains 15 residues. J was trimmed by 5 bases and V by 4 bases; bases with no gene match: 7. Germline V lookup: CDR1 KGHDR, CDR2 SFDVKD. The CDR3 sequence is CATSDGTGKWETQYF. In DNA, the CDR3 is TGTGCCACCAGTGACGGGACAGGGAAATGGGAGACCCAGTACTTC.

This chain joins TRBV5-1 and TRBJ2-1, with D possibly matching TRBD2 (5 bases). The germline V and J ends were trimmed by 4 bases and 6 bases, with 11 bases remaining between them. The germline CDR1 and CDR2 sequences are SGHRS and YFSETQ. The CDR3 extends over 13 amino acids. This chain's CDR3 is CASSGERSNEQFF. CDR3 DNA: TGCGCCAGCAGCGGAGAGCGGAGCAATGAGCAGTTCTTC. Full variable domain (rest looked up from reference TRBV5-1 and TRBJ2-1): KAGVTQTPRYLIKTRGQQVTLSCSPISGHRSVSWYQQTPGQGLQFLFEYFSETQRNKGNFPGRFSGRQFSNSRSEMNVSTLELGDSALYLCASSGERSNEQFFGPGTRLTVL.

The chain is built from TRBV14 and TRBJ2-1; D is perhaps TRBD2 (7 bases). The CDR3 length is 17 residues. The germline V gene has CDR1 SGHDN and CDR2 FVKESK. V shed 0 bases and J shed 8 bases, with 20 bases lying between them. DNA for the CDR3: TGTGCCAGCAGCCAAGATCTGTTGACGGGGGGCGGCTATGAGCAGTTCTTC. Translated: CASSQDLLTGGGYEQFF. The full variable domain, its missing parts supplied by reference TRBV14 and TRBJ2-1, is EAGVTQFPSHSVIEKGQTVTLRCDPISGHDNLYWYRRVMGKEIKFLLHFVKESKQDESGMPNNRFLAERTGGTYSTLKVQPAELEDSGVYFCASSQDLLTGGGYEQFFGPGTRLTVL.

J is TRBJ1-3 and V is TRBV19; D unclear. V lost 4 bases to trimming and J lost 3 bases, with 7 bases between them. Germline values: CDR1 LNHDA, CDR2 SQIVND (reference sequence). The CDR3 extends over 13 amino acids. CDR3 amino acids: CASSTTYGNTIYF. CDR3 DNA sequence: TGTGCCAGTAGTACGACATATGGAAACACCATATATTTT.

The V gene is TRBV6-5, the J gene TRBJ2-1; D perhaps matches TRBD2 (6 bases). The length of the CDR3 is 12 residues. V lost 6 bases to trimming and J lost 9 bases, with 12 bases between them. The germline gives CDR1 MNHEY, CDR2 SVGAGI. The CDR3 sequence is CASSQMGGEQFF. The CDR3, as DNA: TGTGCCAGCAGCCAAATGGGGGGTGAGCAGTTCTTC.

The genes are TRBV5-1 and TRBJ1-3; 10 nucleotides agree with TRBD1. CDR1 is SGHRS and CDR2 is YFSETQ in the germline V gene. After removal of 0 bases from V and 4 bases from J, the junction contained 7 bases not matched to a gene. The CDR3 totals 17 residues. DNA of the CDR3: TGCGCCAGCAGCTTGGCCTTGGGGACAGGGGACGGAAACACCATATATTTT. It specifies CASSLALGTGDGNTIYF.

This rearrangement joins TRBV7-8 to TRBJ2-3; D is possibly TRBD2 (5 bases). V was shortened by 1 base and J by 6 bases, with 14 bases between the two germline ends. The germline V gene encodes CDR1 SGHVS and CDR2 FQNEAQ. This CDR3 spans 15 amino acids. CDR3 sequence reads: CASSLDTTMGDTQYF. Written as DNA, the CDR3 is TGTGCCAGCAGCTTAGATACGACTATGGGGGATACGCAGTATTTT.

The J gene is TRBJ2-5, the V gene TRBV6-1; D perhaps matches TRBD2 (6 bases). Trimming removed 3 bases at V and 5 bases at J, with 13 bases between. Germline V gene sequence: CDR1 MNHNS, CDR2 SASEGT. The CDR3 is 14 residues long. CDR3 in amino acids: CASSEPGVGETQYF. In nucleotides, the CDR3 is TGTGCCAGCAGTGAGCCGGGAGTGGGGGAGACCCAGTACTTC.

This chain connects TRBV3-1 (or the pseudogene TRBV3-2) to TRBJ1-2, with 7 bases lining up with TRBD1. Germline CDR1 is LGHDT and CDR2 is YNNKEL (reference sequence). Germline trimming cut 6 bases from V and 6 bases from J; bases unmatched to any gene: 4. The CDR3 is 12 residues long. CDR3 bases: TGTGCCAGCAGTTCCAGGGGGAATGGCTACACCTTC. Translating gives CASSSRGNGYTF.

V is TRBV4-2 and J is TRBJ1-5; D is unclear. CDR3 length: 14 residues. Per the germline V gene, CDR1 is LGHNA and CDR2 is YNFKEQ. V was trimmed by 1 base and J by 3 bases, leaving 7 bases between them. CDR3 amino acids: CASSQGTPNQPQHF. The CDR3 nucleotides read TGTGCCAGCAGCCAAGGGACTCCCAATCAGCCCCAGCATTTT.

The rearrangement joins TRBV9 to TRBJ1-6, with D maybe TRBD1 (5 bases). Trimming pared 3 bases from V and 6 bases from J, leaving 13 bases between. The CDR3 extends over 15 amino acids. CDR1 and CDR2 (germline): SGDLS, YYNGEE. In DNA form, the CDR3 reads TGTGCCAGCAGCGCAACCGGGACTCCTAATTCACCCCTCCACTTT. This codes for CASSATGTPNSPLHF.